A selection of T cell receptor beta chains follows, all from one sample in a study of identical twins. TCRdb reprocessed the 5' RACE reads via MiXCR and lists one record per CDR3 protein. Of fewer than 650,000 distinct CDR3 sequences listed, more than 9% are singletons. The sample was also linked to a second study, of yellow fever vaccine responses in identical twins.

The sample comprised PBMCs. The receptor source for this set is a woman aged 18-35 years in good health. CDR3s include the opening cysteine and the closing phenylalanine or tryptophan. D genes are given only for firm matches. Clone size, where shown, is once, few, many, or a class for clones that have expanded.

abundance: many; v_gene: TRBV5-1; j_gene: TRBJ2-1; d_gene: TRBD2; CDR3nt: TGCGCCAGCAGCCGACTAGCGGGAGCGAATGAGCAGTTCTTC; CDR3aa: CASSRLAGANEQFF
abundance: .; v_gene: TRBV2; j_gene: TRBJ2-2; d_gene: .; CDR3nt: TGTGCCAGCAGTGATGTTTTGGACACACTGAGTACCGGGGAGCTGTTTTTT; CDR3aa: CASSDVLDTLSTGELFF
abundance: few; v_gene: TRBV20-1; j_gene: TRBJ1-1; d_gene: .; CDR3nt: TGCAGTGCTAGGTACCTTAACACTGAAGCTTTCTTT; CDR3aa: CSARYLNTEAFF
abundance: many; v_gene: TRBV7-9; j_gene: TRBJ1-4; d_gene: .; CDR3nt: TGTGCCAGCAGCTCCACAGGGAATGAAAAACTGTTTTTT; CDR3aa: CASSSTGNEKLFF
abundance: few; v_gene: TRBV29-1; j_gene: TRBJ2-1; d_gene: TRBD2; CDR3nt: TGCAGCGTCCAGGGTCTAGCGGGAGTTCTGGATGAGCAGTTCTTC; CDR3aa: CSVQGLAGVLDEQFF
abundance: .; v_gene: TRBV29-1; j_gene: TRBJ2-7; d_gene: .; CDR3nt: TGCAGCGTTGTGAAGGACGAGCAGTACTTC; CDR3aa: CSVVKDEQYF
abundance: few; v_gene: TRBV20-1; j_gene: TRBJ2-7; d_gene: .; CDR3nt: TGCAGTGCACCTGACAGGGAGGGGTCCTACGAGCAGTACTTC; CDR3aa: CSAPDREGSYEQYF
abundance: .; v_gene: TRBV9; j_gene: TRBJ2-2; d_gene: .; CDR3nt: TGTGCCAGCAGCCTCACAACAGGGATGAGTACCGGGGAGCTGTTTTTT; CDR3aa: CASSLTTGMSTGELFF
abundance: many; v_gene: TRBV7-3; j_gene: TRBJ2-2; d_gene: .; CDR3nt: TGTGCCAGCAGCATCTATAAGAACACCGGGGAGCTGTTTTTT; CDR3aa: CASSIYKNTGELFF
abundance: .; v_gene: TRBV12-3/TRBV12-4; j_gene: TRBJ2-7; d_gene: TRBD2; CDR3nt: TGTGCCAGCAGTTCGGGACTACCCCCCTACGAGCAGTACTTC; CDR3aa: CASSSGLPPYEQYF
abundance: .; v_gene: TRBV6-1; j_gene: TRBJ1-1; d_gene: .; CDR3nt: TGTGCCAGCAATACCCGGAGGGGCCTCCCTGAAGCTTTCTTT; CDR3aa: CASNTRRGLPEAFF
abundance: .; v_gene: TRBV6-5; j_gene: TRBJ2-1; d_gene: TRBD2; CDR3nt: TGTGCCAGCAGTTCCGGGACTACCCACAATGAGCAGTTCTTC; CDR3aa: CASSSGTTHNEQFF
abundance: many; v_gene: TRBV6-2/TRBV6-3; j_gene: TRBJ2-3; d_gene: .; CDR3nt: TGTGCCAGCAGACCTACAGGGAGAGGGACAGATACGCAGTATTTT; CDR3aa: CASRPTGRGTDTQYF
abundance: many; v_gene: TRBV4-2; j_gene: TRBJ2-1; d_gene: .; CDR3nt: TGTGCCAGCAGCCAAGAATCACACCCTGAGCAGGGGTTCTTC; CDR3aa: CASSQESHPEQGFF
abundance: many; v_gene: TRBV12-3/TRBV12-4; j_gene: TRBJ2-3; d_gene: .; CDR3nt: TGTGCCAGCAGTTTTTCACGGGGCACAGATACGCAGTATTTT; CDR3aa: CASSFSRGTDTQYF
abundance: few; v_gene: TRBV9; j_gene: TRBJ2-4; d_gene: TRBD1; CDR3nt: TGTGCCAGCAGCGCCTCCGGGACAGGGGGCTTCGGCATTCAGTACTTC; CDR3aa: CASSASGTGGFGIQYF
abundance: many; v_gene: TRBV10-1; j_gene: TRBJ2-3; d_gene: .; CDR3nt: TGCGCCAGCAGTGAAGGGAAGGGGAGTACGCAGTATTTT; CDR3aa: CASSEGKGSTQYF
abundance: .; v_gene: TRBV2; j_gene: TRBJ1-1; d_gene: .; CDR3nt: TGTGCCAGCAGTGAAGGGGCGAACACTGAAGCTTTCTTT; CDR3aa: CASSEGANTEAFF
abundance: .; v_gene: TRBV18; j_gene: TRBJ2-7; d_gene: .; CDR3nt: TGTGCCAGCTCACCGTTTAGCCCTACAGGATCCTACGAGCAGTACTTC; CDR3aa: CASSPFSPTGSYEQYF
abundance: many; v_gene: TRBV7-3; j_gene: TRBJ2-2; d_gene: TRBD1; CDR3nt: TGTGCCAGCAGCACCAGACAGGGGTACGGGGAGCTGTTTTTT; CDR3aa: CASSTRQGYGELFF
abundance: many; v_gene: TRBV7-8; j_gene: TRBJ2-3; d_gene: TRBD2; CDR3nt: TGTGCCAGCAGCTTAATCTGGGCGGGAGGGATTAGCACAGATACGCAGTATTTT; CDR3aa: CASSLIWAGGISTDTQYF
abundance: .; v_gene: TRBV27; j_gene: TRBJ2-7; d_gene: .; CDR3nt: TGTGCCAGCAAAGCCCCGGGGCAGGGAGCCTACGAGCAGTACTTC; CDR3aa: CASKAPGQGAYEQYF
abundance: .; v_gene: TRBV7-9; j_gene: TRBJ2-1; d_gene: TRBD2; CDR3nt: TGTGCCAGCAGCCTACTAGCGGGAGGTTTTCAGTTCTTC; CDR3aa: CASSLLAGGFQFF
abundance: few; v_gene: TRBV24-1; j_gene: TRBJ2-3; d_gene: .; CDR3nt: TGTGCCACCAGTGATCCTTCGACAGGTAACACAGATACGCAGTATTTT; CDR3aa: CATSDPSTGNTDTQYF
abundance: .; v_gene: TRBV28; j_gene: TRBJ2-1; d_gene: .; CDR3nt: TGTGCCAGCACTAACCTAGGAGGATTTGACAATGAGCAGTTCTTC; CDR3aa: CASTNLGGFDNEQFF
abundance: .; v_gene: TRBV12-3/TRBV12-4; j_gene: TRBJ2-2; d_gene: .; CDR3nt: TGTGCCAGCAGTTTACCCGGGGTTAAAGGGGCCGGGGAGCTGTTTTTT; CDR3aa: CASSLPGVKGAGELFF
abundance: .; v_gene: TRBV29-1; j_gene: TRBJ2-7; d_gene: .; CDR3nt: TGCAGCGTGAGGGGGACTCTACTCTCGGATGACGAGCAGTACTTC; CDR3aa: CSVRGTLLSDDEQYF
abundance: few; v_gene: TRBV27; j_gene: TRBJ2-1; d_gene: TRBD2; CDR3nt: TGTGCCAGCAGTTTGACTAGCGGGGGGTCTCCTACTCCCCTCAATGAGCAGTTCTTC; CDR3aa: CASSLTSGGSPTPLNEQFF
abundance: many; v_gene: TRBV20-1; j_gene: TRBJ2-4; d_gene: TRBD2; CDR3nt: TGCAGTGCTAGCGGGACTAGCGGGAGTTGGAACATTCAGTACTTC; CDR3aa: CSASGTSGSWNIQYF
abundance: many; v_gene: TRBV7-2; j_gene: TRBJ2-3; d_gene: .; CDR3nt: TGTGCCAGCAGCCCCGGGCCCGGTACGCAGTATTTT; CDR3aa: CASSPGPGTQYF
abundance: few; v_gene: TRBV15; j_gene: TRBJ2-2; d_gene: .; CDR3nt: TGTGCCACCAGCAGAGATCAGGTCACCGGGGAGCTGTTTTTT; CDR3aa: CATSRDQVTGELFF
abundance: .; v_gene: TRBV29-1; j_gene: TRBJ1-5; d_gene: .; CDR3nt: TGCAGCGTTGTAGGGGAGGACAATCAGCCCCAGCATTTT; CDR3aa: CSVVGEDNQPQHF
abundance: .; v_gene: TRBV5-6; j_gene: TRBJ2-1; d_gene: .; CDR3nt: TGTGCCAGCAGCTTGCCCCAACTAGGGGGCAATGAGCAGTTCTTC; CDR3aa: CASSLPQLGGNEQFF
abundance: few; v_gene: TRBV29-1; j_gene: TRBJ1-2; d_gene: .; CDR3nt: TGCAGCGTCCCGCGAGTAGGTGCTGGCTACACCTTC; CDR3aa: CSVPRVGAGYTF
abundance: .; v_gene: TRBV12-3/TRBV12-4; j_gene: TRBJ2-7; d_gene: TRBD2; CDR3nt: TGTGCCAGCAGTTTCTCAACTAGCGGGAGGGGATACGAGCAGTACTTC; CDR3aa: CASSFSTSGRGYEQYF
abundance: once; v_gene: TRBV3-1; j_gene: TRBJ2-1; d_gene: .; CDR3nt: TGTGCCAGCTGCCAACTCGCTTTGGGAATGAGAGACTCCTACAATGAGCAGTTCTTC; CDR3aa: CASCQLALGMRDSYNEQFF
abundance: .; v_gene: TRBV6-2/TRBV6-3; j_gene: TRBJ2-5; d_gene: TRBD2; CDR3nt: TGTGCCAGCAGTTACTCGCATTCGAAGCGGGATGAAGAGACCCAGTACTTC; CDR3aa: CASSYSHSKRDEETQYF
abundance: .; v_gene: TRBV20-1; j_gene: TRBJ2-7; d_gene: .; CDR3nt: TGCAGTGCTAGGTCTCCTGATAAAACCTACGAGCAGTACTTC; CDR3aa: CSARSPDKTYEQYF
abundance: few; v_gene: TRBV20-1; j_gene: TRBJ2-1; d_gene: TRBD1; CDR3nt: TGCAGTGCACGACCCCGACAGGGTTCCTACAATGAGCAGTTCTTC; CDR3aa: CSARPRQGSYNEQFF
abundance: .; v_gene: TRBV29-1; j_gene: TRBJ2-7; d_gene: TRBD2; CDR3nt: TGCAGCGTGACTAGCGGGAGTAGGCCAGAGCAGTACTTC; CDR3aa: CSVTSGSRPEQYF
abundance: .; v_gene: TRBV2; j_gene: TRBJ2-3; d_gene: TRBD2; CDR3nt: TGTGCCAGCAGTGATCAGGGGACTAGCGGGGGGGCAGCCGATACGCAGTATTTT; CDR3aa: CASSDQGTSGGAADTQYF
abundance: .; v_gene: TRBV2; j_gene: TRBJ2-1; d_gene: .; CDR3nt: TGTGCCAGCCCTGGTCTGGAGCAGTTCTTC; CDR3aa: CASPGLEQFF
abundance: many; v_gene: TRBV5-1; j_gene: TRBJ2-3; d_gene: .; CDR3nt: TGCGCCAGCAGATCTCCTCTCAGGGGGGTTAGGACAGATACGCAGTATTTT; CDR3aa: CASRSPLRGVRTDTQYF
abundance: once; v_gene: TRBV6-2/TRBV6-3; j_gene: TRBJ2-7; d_gene: .; CDR3nt: TGTGCCAGCAGTTCCACCCAGGGAAGAGCGGACGAGCAGTACTTC; CDR3aa: CASSSTQGRADEQYF
abundance: .; v_gene: TRBV2; j_gene: TRBJ2-6; d_gene: TRBD1; CDR3nt: TGTGCCGAAGGACAGGGGGCTTCTGGGGCCAACGTCCTGACTTTC; CDR3aa: CAEGQGASGANVLTF
abundance: .; v_gene: TRBV2; j_gene: TRBJ2-1; d_gene: TRBD1; CDR3nt: TGTGCCAGCACGAAGGACAGGGCCTACAATGAGCAGTTCTTC; CDR3aa: CASTKDRAYNEQFF
abundance: many; v_gene: TRBV28; j_gene: TRBJ2-7; d_gene: TRBD1; CDR3nt: TGTGCCAGCAGTTTTGGGGACAGAGGTTCCTACGAGCAGTACTTC; CDR3aa: CASSFGDRGSYEQYF
abundance: few; v_gene: TRBV27; j_gene: TRBJ2-4; d_gene: .; CDR3nt: TGTGCCAGCAGTTTATACCCCCGGGCAGGGATGGGAGCCAAAAACATTCAGTACTTC; CDR3aa: CASSLYPRAGMGAKNIQYF
abundance: .; v_gene: TRBV15; j_gene: TRBJ1-4; d_gene: TRBD1; CDR3nt: TGTGCCACCGGGGGGGGACAGTTTGAAAAACTGTTTTTT; CDR3aa: CATGGGQFEKLFF
abundance: .; v_gene: TRBV27; j_gene: TRBJ2-1; d_gene: TRBD1; CDR3nt: TGTGCCAGCAGTCCCAAGGGACAGGGAAGGGGGAATGAGCAGTTCTTC; CDR3aa: CASSPKGQGRGNEQFF
abundance: .; v_gene: TRBV29-1; j_gene: TRBJ2-4; d_gene: TRBD1; CDR3nt: TGCAGCGTTGAAGGGGCAGGGGGCTCCAAAAACATTCAGTACTTC; CDR3aa: CSVEGAGGSKNIQYF
abundance: many; v_gene: TRBV7-2; j_gene: TRBJ2-3; d_gene: TRBD1; CDR3nt: TGTGCCAGCAGTTTAACAGGGGGTCACACAGATACGCAGTATTTT; CDR3aa: CASSLTGGHTDTQYF
abundance: few; v_gene: TRBV29-1; j_gene: TRBJ2-3; d_gene: .; CDR3nt: TGCAGCGTTGCGAAGGGGGATACGCAGTATTTT; CDR3aa: CSVAKGDTQYF
abundance: .; v_gene: TRBV4-1; j_gene: TRBJ2-1; d_gene: .; CDR3nt: TGCGCCAGCAGCCAAGAACAGTCACCCTACAATGAGCAGTTCTTC; CDR3aa: CASSQEQSPYNEQFF